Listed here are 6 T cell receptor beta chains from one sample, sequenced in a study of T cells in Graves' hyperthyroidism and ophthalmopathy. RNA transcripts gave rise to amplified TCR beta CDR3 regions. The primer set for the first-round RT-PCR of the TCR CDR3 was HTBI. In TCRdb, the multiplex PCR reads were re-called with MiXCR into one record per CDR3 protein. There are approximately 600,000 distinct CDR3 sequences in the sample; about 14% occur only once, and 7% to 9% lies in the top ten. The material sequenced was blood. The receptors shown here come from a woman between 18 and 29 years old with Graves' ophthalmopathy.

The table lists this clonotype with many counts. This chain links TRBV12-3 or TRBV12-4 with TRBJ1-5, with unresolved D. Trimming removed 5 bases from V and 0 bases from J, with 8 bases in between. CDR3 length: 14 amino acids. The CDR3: CASSATASNQPQHF. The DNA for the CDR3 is TGTGCCAGCAGTGCTACAGCTAGCAATCAGCCCCAGCATTTT.

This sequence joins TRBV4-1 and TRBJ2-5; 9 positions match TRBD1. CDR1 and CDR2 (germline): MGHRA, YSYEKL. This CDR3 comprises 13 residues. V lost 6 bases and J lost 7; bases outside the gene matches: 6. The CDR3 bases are TGCGCCAGCAGGGGGACAGGGCGGGGGACCCAGTACTTC. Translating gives CASRGTGRGTQYF.

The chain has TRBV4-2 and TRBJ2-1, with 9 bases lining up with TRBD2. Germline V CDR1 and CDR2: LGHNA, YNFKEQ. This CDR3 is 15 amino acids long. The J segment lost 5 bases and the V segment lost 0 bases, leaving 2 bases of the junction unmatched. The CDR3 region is CASSQEGLADNEQFF. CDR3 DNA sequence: TGTGCCAGCAGCCAAGAGGGACTAGCAGACAATGAGCAGTTCTTC.

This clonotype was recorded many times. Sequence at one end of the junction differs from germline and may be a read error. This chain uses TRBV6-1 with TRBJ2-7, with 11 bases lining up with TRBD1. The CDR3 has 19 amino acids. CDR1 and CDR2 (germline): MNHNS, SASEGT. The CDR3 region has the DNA TGTGCCAGCGGTGAAGAGGCAACCGGGACAGGGGGAGCAACCTACGAGCAGTACTTC. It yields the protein CASGEEATGTGGATYEQYF.

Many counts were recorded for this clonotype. The CDR3 bases are TGTGCCAGCAGCGATACAGGGGTCAACACCGGGGAGCTGTTTTTT. This encodes CASSDTGVNTGELFF. The V gene is TRBV7-2, the J gene TRBJ2-2; 7 bases fit TRBD1. Germline V lookup: CDR1 SGHTA, CDR2 FQGNSA. The CDR3 has 15 residues. The ends lost 5 bases at V and 2 bases at J; junction bases unmatched: 5.

The chain's CDR3 is CAWSASNEKLFF. The DNA for the CDR3 is TGTGCCTGGAGCGCCTCTAATGAAAAACTGTTTTTT. The rearrangement joins TRBV30 to TRBJ1-4; D call uncertain. Trimming took 3 bases from V and 3 from J, leaving 5 bases between them. The CDR3 has 12 amino acids. CDR1 and CDR2 (germline): GTSNPN, SVGIG (reference sequence).